This TCR beta chain emerged from a study of blood T cell repertoires in COVID-19. Across the study: Samples of COVID-19 (acute and convalescent) were obtained from the United States, Italy and Spain. Sample material is recorded as cDNA or gDNA derived from T cells, B-cell-depleted T cells, or PBMCs.

In the original workflow: Reference gene primer amplification yielded estimated nucleated cell counts. Data came from immunoSEQ multiplex PCR; TCRdb stores just in-frame clones and leaves some out. For V, J and clone size, that table is used; D and trimming come from the DNA. The sample yields about 360,000 clones, about 87% seen once. The CDR3 is 13 amino acids. V dropped 3 bases and J dropped 5 bases, with 10 bases sitting between them. From germline, CDR1 is MGHDK and CDR2 SYGVNS. This receptor was obtained from a human donor in a cohort sampled during active COVID-19. The rearrangement uses TRBV25-1 and TRBJ1-1; D is ambiguous. Sequencing was carried out using peripheral blood. The CDR3 here is CASSDDRGTEAFF. DNA for the CDR3: TGTGCCAGCAGTGACGACCGAGGAACTGAAGCTTTCTTT.